What follows is one T cell receptor (beta chain) and its context. The data derive from a study of blood T cells in healthy people across ages. Germline V CDR1 and CDR2: KGHDR, SFDVKD. Trimming left V 4 bases short and J 0 bases short, with 12 bases between. The CDR3 has 16 amino acids. Sample-barcoded 5' priming and a J-beta primer mix drove a second PCR of 7 to 11 cycles. The authors tagged each cDNA molecule using a template-switch adaptor with 12 random nucleotides. TCRdb reanalysed the 5' RACE reads using MiXCR and keeps one entry per CDR3 protein. The sample shows roughly 860,000 distinct CDR3 sequences, less than 80% of them seen only once.

Sequencing used blood. The chain recombines TRBV24-1 with TRBJ1-5, with TRBD1 as a possible D gene (5 bases). The clonotype comes from a man aged 25 to 45 in good health. In DNA form, the CDR3 reads TGTGCCACCAGTGAAGGGACTCCCTATAGCAATCAGCCCCAGCATTTT. Its protein product is CATSEGTPYSNQPQHF.